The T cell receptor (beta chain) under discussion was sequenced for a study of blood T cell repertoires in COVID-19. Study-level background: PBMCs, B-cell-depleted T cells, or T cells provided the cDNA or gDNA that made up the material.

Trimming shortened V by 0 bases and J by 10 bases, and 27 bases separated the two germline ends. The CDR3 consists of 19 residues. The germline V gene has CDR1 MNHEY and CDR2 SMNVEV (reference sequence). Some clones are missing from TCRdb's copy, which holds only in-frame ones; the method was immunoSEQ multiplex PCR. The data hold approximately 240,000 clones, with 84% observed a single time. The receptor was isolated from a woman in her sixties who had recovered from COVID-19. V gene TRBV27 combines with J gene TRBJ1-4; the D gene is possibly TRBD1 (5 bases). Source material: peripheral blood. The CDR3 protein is CASSLSPLGRTSPQGKLFF. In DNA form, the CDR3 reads TGTGCCAGCAGTTTATCGCCGCTCGGTCGGACATCTCCCCAAGGAAAACTGTTTTTT.